This TCR beta chain was recorded in a study of HIV-infected patients and healthy controls. In its sample, this clonotype was seen a few times. Each CDR3 protein is one row after TCRdb ran MiXCR on the 5' RACE reads. The data show under 70,000 distinct CDR3 sequences, roughly a fifth seen once. This receptor was taken from a human donor in good health. The sequenced material came from CD4+ T cells from blood.

In DNA, the CDR3 is TGTGCCAGCAGTTTGGGGCAGGGTCAAGAGACCCAGTACTTC. As protein: CASSLGQGQETQYF. The chain couples TRBV12-3 or TRBV12-4 to TRBJ2-5; a weak D match, TRBD1 (5 bases). V was shortened by 3 bases and J by 2 bases, with 10 bases between the two germline ends. The length of the CDR3 is 14 residues.